This T cell receptor (beta chain) was documented in a study of CD8 T cells in Susac syndrome. RNA in amounts of roughly 0.5 to 1 ug was reverse transcribed with random hexamers. TCRdb recomputed calls from the immunoSEQ multiplex PCR reads with MiXCR, one row per CDR3 protein. The data hold around 130,000 distinct CDR3 sequences, with roughly 95% observed a single time. From blood CD8+ and CD4+ T cells, the TCR beta chain was sequenced. The germline gives CDR1 LGHDT, CDR2 YNNKEL (reference sequence). Trimming removed 4 bases from V and 4 bases from J, with 8 bases in between. The CDR3 loop spans 13 amino acids.

V and J are TRBV3-1 and TRBJ1-5; no reliable D call. The sample comprised CD4+ T cells from PBMCs. The receptor was isolated from a human donor with multiple sclerosis. CDR3 sequence reads: CASSLSANQPQHF. CDR3 DNA sequence: TGTGCCAGCAGCCTCAGCGCGAATCAGCCCCAGCATTTT.